Listed below are T cell receptor beta chains from one sample, sequenced in a study of response to subunit inactivated influenza vaccine. TCRdb ran MiXCR on the RT-PCR reads and lists one entry per CDR3 protein. The data contain over 400,000 distinct CDR3 sequences, roughly 11% of them singletons. The starting material was PBMCs from blood, obtained more than 35 days after vaccination. All receptors come from a man between 45 and 60 years old who received an inactivated influenza vaccine. Both conserved end residues are part of each CDR3. Each record gives: CDR3 protein, CDR3 DNA, clone size, CDR3 length, V gene, J gene, D gene. A D gene is named only where the DNA matches it firmly. Clone size is given for some rows only: seen once, a few or many times, or a class if the clone is expanded.

CDR3: CSASGTGFDETQYF
DNA: TGCAGTGCCTCCGGGACAGGGTTTGACGAGACCCAGTACTTC
size: NA
length: 14
V: TRBV20-1
J: TRBJ2-5
D: TRBD1

CDR3: CASSIRDRFSGNTIYF
DNA: TGTGCCAGCAGCATAAGGGACAGATTCTCTGGAAACACCATATATTTT
size: few
length: 16
V: TRBV7-9
J: TRBJ1-3
D: TRBD1

CDR3: CSVQGAIHEQFF
DNA: TGCAGTGTTCAGGGGGCCATCCATGAGCAGTTCTTC
size: few
length: 12
V: TRBV20-1
J: TRBJ2-1
D: TRBD1

CDR3: CSVEDRQDHYGYTF
DNA: TGCAGCGTTGAAGACCGACAGGATCACTATGGCTACACCTTC
size: NA
length: 14
V: TRBV29-1
J: TRBJ1-2
D: NA

CDR3: CASATPFLTDTQYF
DNA: TGTGCGAGCGCCACCCCTTTTCTCACAGATACGCAGTATTTT
size: few
length: 14
V: TRBV7-9
J: TRBJ2-3
D: NA

CDR3: CASSPRLADQETQYF
DNA: TGTGCCAGCAGTCCCAGACTAGCGGACCAAGAGACCCAGTACTTC
size: few
length: 15
V: TRBV27
J: TRBJ2-5
D: TRBD2

CDR3: CASTRSGSGYEQYF
DNA: TGTGCCAGCACCCGTAGCGGGAGTGGGTACGAGCAGTACTTC
size: NA
length: 14
V: TRBV27
J: TRBJ2-7
D: TRBD2

CDR3: CASSLTGGKGYGYTF
DNA: TGTGCCAGCAGTTTAACAGGGGGCAAAGGGTATGGCTACACCTTC
size: few
length: 15
V: TRBV12-3/TRBV12-4
J: TRBJ1-2
D: TRBD1

CDR3: CASSGWSSGSTDTQYF
DNA: TGTGCCAGCAGTGGGTGGTCTAGCGGGAGCACAGATACGCAGTATTTT
size: many
length: 16
V: TRBV12-3/TRBV12-4
J: TRBJ2-3
D: TRBD2

CDR3: CSANHGETQYF
DNA: TGCAGTGCTAATCATGGAGAGACCCAGTACTTC
size: few
length: 11
V: TRBV20-1
J: TRBJ2-5
D: NA

CDR3: CASSAGVGLAGQEQFF
DNA: TGTGCCAGCAGCGCTGGGGTAGGACTAGCGGGACAGGAGCAGTTCTTC
size: few
length: 16
V: TRBV9
J: TRBJ2-1
D: TRBD2

CDR3: CASSRGKELFF
DNA: TGTGCCAGCAGTCGAGGCAAAGAGCTGTTTTTT
size: many
length: 11
V: TRBV12-3/TRBV12-4
J: TRBJ1-4
D: NA

CDR3: CASSPRTGWNIQYF
DNA: TGTGCCAGCAGCCCACGGACAGGGTGGAACATTCAGTACTTC
size: NA
length: 14
V: TRBV11-2
J: TRBJ2-4
D: TRBD1

CDR3: CASTFRDSHRANYGYTF
DNA: TGTGCTAGCACCTTTCGAGACAGCCATAGAGCTAACTATGGCTACACCTTC
size: NA
length: 17
V: TRBV7-7
J: TRBJ1-2
D: NA

CDR3: CSVAGFGEDIQYF
DNA: TGCAGCGTTGCTGGTTTCGGGGAAGACATTCAGTACTTC
size: many
length: 13
V: TRBV29-1
J: TRBJ2-4
D: NA

CDR3: CSVGVLEGTQYF
DNA: TGCAGCGTTGGGGTGCTTGAGGGGACCCAGTACTTC
size: NA
length: 12
V: TRBV29-1
J: TRBJ2-5
D: NA

CDR3: CAINSRAGHNEQFF
DNA: TGTGCCATCAATAGTCGCGCGGGGCACAATGAGCAGTTCTTC
size: many
length: 14
V: TRBV10-3
J: TRBJ2-1
D: NA

CDR3: CASSLTSGGAPETQYF
DNA: TGTGCCAGCAGCTTAACTAGCGGGGGGGCACCAGAGACCCAGTACTTC
size: few
length: 16
V: TRBV7-2
J: TRBJ2-5
D: TRBD2

CDR3: CATSDLPTTHNEQFF
DNA: TGTGCCACCAGTGATTTGCCTACAACCCACAATGAGCAGTTCTTC
size: NA
length: 15
V: TRBV24-1
J: TRBJ2-1
D: NA

CDR3: CASSPWTSGNQETQYF
DNA: TGTGCCAGCAGTCCTTGGACTAGCGGGAACCAAGAGACCCAGTACTTC
size: few
length: 16
V: TRBV28
J: TRBJ2-5
D: TRBD2

CDR3: CASTQPRRATEAFF
DNA: TGTGCCAGCACCCAACCCCGGAGGGCCACTGAAGCTTTCTTT
size: NA
length: 14
V: TRBV28
J: TRBJ1-1
D: NA

CDR3: CATSRGFDQPQHF
DNA: TGTGCCACCAGCAGGGGATTTGATCAGCCCCAGCATTTT
size: many
length: 13
V: TRBV15
J: TRBJ1-5
D: NA

CDR3: CASSLGWTSGVSSYEQYF
DNA: TGCGCCAGCAGCTTGGGGTGGACTAGCGGGGTCAGCTCCTACGAGCAGTACTTC
size: NA
length: 18
V: TRBV5-1
J: TRBJ2-7
D: TRBD2

CDR3: CASSQDLDSSSPQYF
DNA: TGCGCCAGCAGCCAGGACCTGGACAGTTCCAGTCCGCAGTATTTT
size: many
length: 15
V: TRBV4-3
J: TRBJ2-3
D: NA

CDR3: CASSFGGGSNEKLFF
DNA: TGTGCCAGCAGCTTCGGAGGGGGGAGTAATGAAAAACTGTTTTTT
size: few
length: 15
V: TRBV7-9
J: TRBJ1-4
D: NA

CDR3: CASSQEEGLGEQFF
DNA: TGCGCCAGCAGCCAAGAAGAGGGGCTGGGTGAGCAGTTCTTC
size: few
length: 14
V: TRBV4-3
J: TRBJ2-1
D: NA

CDR3: CASSLTSTSGRSYNEQFF
DNA: TGTGCCAGCAGCTTAACCTCGACTAGCGGGAGGAGCTACAATGAGCAGTTCTTC
size: few
length: 18
V: TRBV7-8
J: TRBJ2-1
D: TRBD2

CDR3: CSASSGTTHEQYF
DNA: TGCAGTGCTAGTTCCGGGACTACCCACGAGCAGTACTTC
size: NA
length: 13
V: TRBV20-1
J: TRBJ2-7
D: TRBD2

CDR3: CASSSGSSFRSGELFF
DNA: TGCGCCAGCAGCTCGGGTTCCTCTTTTCGGTCCGGGGAGCTGTTTTTT
size: many
length: 16
V: TRBV5-1
J: TRBJ2-2
D: NA

CDR3: CASSVGIGTGGGNTEAFF
DNA: TGCGCCAGCAGTGTAGGGATCGGGACAGGGGGGGGGAACACTGAAGCTTTCTTT
size: NA
length: 18
V: TRBV10-2
J: TRBJ1-1
D: TRBD1

CDR3: CASSYGLAPYEQYF
DNA: TGTGCCAGCAGCTACGGACTAGCCCCCTACGAGCAGTACTTC
size: many
length: 14
V: TRBV6-2/TRBV6-3
J: TRBJ2-7
D: TRBD2

CDR3: CASSLNSGETYEQYF
DNA: TGTGCCAGCAGCTTAAATAGCGGGGAAACCTACGAGCAGTACTTC
size: few
length: 15
V: TRBV7-2
J: TRBJ2-7
D: TRBD2

CDR3: CASSHEGLSYNEQFF
DNA: TGTGCCAGCAGCCATGAGGGTCTGTCCTACAATGAGCAGTTCTTC
size: NA
length: 15
V: TRBV14
J: TRBJ2-1
D: NA

CDR3: CATSRYRQTGTNDEQYF
DNA: TGTGCCACCAGCAGATATCGCCAAACCGGGACAAACGACGAGCAGTACTTC
size: NA
length: 17
V: TRBV15
J: TRBJ2-7
D: NA

CDR3: CASSETPDRKLFF
DNA: TGTGCCAGCAGTGAGACCCCGGACAGGAAACTGTTTTTT
size: few
length: 13
V: TRBV25-1
J: TRBJ1-4
D: TRBD1

CDR3: CASSYSAQPQHF
DNA: TGTGCCAGCAGTTACTCGGCTCAGCCCCAGCATTTT
size: many
length: 12
V: TRBV6-2/TRBV6-3
J: TRBJ1-5
D: NA

CDR3: CASSYRESNGELFF
DNA: TGTGCCAGCAGTTACAGGGAGTCGAACGGGGAGCTGTTTTTT
size: few
length: 14
V: TRBV6-5
J: TRBJ2-2
D: NA

CDR3: CASSGGGQGRRDNEQFF
DNA: TGCGCCAGCAGTGGGGGGGGGCAGGGGCGTAGGGACAATGAGCAGTTCTTC
size: NA
length: 17
V: TRBV10-2
J: TRBJ2-1
D: NA

CDR3: CASSLGMGLPGTSGYEQFF
DNA: TGTGCCAGCAGTTTAGGGATGGGGCTTCCCGGGACTAGCGGGTATGAGCAGTTCTTC
size: NA
length: 19
V: TRBV12-3/TRBV12-4
J: TRBJ2-1
D: TRBD2

CDR3: CGSGTSGYEQYF
DNA: TGTGGCAGCGGGACTAGCGGATACGAGCAGTACTTC
size: many
length: 12
V: TRBV2
J: TRBJ2-7
D: TRBD2

CDR3: CASSPKGLAHNEQFF
DNA: TGTGCCAGCAGTCCAAAGGGACTAGCCCACAATGAGCAGTTCTTC
size: many
length: 15
V: TRBV28
J: TRBJ2-1
D: TRBD2

CDR3: CASSARIGTSGTREQYF
DNA: TGTGCCAGCAGTGCCCGGATCGGGACTAGCGGCACTAGGGAGCAGTACTTC
size: many
length: 17
V: TRBV6-1
J: TRBJ2-7
D: TRBD2

CDR3: CASTIYNEQFF
DNA: TGTGCCAGCACCATATACAATGAGCAGTTCTTC
size: many
length: 11
V: TRBV28
J: TRBJ2-1
D: NA

CDR3: CAISTNYNEQFF
DNA: TGTGCCATCAGTACTAACTACAATGAGCAGTTCTTC
size: few
length: 12
V: TRBV10-3
J: TRBJ2-1
D: NA

CDR3: CSARGLRTDEQFF
DNA: TGCAGTGCTAGGGGACTCAGGACAGATGAGCAGTTCTTC
size: many
length: 13
V: TRBV20-1
J: TRBJ2-1
D: NA

CDR3: CASKPGQVTEGEQFF
DNA: TGTGCCTCCAAGCCGGGACAAGTGACCGAGGGTGAGCAGTTCTTC
size: NA
length: 15
V: TRBV10-3
J: TRBJ2-1
D: NA

CDR3: CASYDGGSSYNEQFF
DNA: TGCGCCAGCTACGATGGCGGAAGCTCCTACAATGAGCAGTTCTTC
size: many
length: 15
V: TRBV5-1
J: TRBJ2-1
D: NA

CDR3: CATSDGLAGGRPDTQYF
DNA: TGTGCCACCAGTGATGGACTAGCGGGAGGCAGGCCAGATACGCAGTATTTT
size: few
length: 17
V: TRBV24-1
J: TRBJ2-3
D: TRBD2

CDR3: CAISESGDSSNQPQHF
DNA: TGTGCCATCAGTGAGTCTGGGGATTCTAGCAATCAGCCCCAGCATTTT
size: NA
length: 16
V: TRBV10-3
J: TRBJ1-5
D: NA

CDR3: CASSPDSLTHEQFF
DNA: TGTGCCAGCAGCCCTGACTCACTTACCCATGAGCAGTTCTTC
size: few
length: 14
V: TRBV7-2
J: TRBJ2-1
D: NA